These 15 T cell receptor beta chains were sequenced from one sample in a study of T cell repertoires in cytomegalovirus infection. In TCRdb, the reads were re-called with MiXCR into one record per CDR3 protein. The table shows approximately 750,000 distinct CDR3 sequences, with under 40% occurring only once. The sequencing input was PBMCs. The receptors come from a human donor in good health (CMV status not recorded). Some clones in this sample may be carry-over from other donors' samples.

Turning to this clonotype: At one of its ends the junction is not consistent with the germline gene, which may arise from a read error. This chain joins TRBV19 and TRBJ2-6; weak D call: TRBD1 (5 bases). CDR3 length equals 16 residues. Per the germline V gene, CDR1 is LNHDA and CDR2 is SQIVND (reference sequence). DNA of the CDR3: TGTGCCAGTAGTCCTACCCATCACTCTGGGGCCACCGTCCTGACTTTC. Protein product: CASSPTHHSGATVLTF.

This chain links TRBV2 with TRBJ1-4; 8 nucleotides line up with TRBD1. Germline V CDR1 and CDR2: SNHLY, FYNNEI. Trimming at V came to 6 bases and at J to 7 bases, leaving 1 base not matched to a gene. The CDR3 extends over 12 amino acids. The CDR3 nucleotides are TGTGCCAGCAGCGACAGGGGTGAAAAACTGTTTTTT. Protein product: CASSDRGEKLFF.

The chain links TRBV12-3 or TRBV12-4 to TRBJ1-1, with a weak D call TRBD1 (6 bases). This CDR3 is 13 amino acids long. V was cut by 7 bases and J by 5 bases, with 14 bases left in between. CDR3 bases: TGTGCCAGCACCCCGACAGGACGGACTGAAGCTTTCTTT. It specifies CASTPTGRTEAFF.

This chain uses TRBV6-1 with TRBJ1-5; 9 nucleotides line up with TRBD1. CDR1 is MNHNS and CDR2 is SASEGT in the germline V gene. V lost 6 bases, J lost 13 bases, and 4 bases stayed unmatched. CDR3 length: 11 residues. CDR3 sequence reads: CASRDRGRQHF. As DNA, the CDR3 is TGTGCCAGCAGGGACAGGGGTCGACAGCATTTT.

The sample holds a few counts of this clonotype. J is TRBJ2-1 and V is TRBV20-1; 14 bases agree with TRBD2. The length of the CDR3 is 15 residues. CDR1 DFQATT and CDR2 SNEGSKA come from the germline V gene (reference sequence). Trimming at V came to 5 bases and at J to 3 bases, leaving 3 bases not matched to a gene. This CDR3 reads CSAGTSGGLYNEQFF. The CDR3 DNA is TGCAGTGCTGGGACTAGCGGGGGCCTCTACAATGAGCAGTTCTTC.

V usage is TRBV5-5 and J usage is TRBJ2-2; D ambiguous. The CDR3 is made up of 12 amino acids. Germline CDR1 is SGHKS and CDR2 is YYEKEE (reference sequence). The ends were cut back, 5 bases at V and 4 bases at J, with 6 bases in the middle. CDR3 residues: CASRLLTGELFF. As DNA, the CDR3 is TGTGCCAGCAGGCTCCTCACCGGGGAGCTGTTTTTT.

The CDR3 here is CASSYSSGGTDTQYF. The CDR3, as DNA: TGTGCCAGCAGTTACTCATCAGGGGGCACAGATACGCAGTATTTT. V usage is TRBV6-6 and J usage is TRBJ2-3; a possible D gene is TRBD1 (6 bases). Germline lookup yields CDR1 MNHNY and CDR2 SVGAGI (reference sequence). V lost 0 bases and J 1 base, leaving 8 bases between the germline ends. This CDR3 is built from 15 residues.

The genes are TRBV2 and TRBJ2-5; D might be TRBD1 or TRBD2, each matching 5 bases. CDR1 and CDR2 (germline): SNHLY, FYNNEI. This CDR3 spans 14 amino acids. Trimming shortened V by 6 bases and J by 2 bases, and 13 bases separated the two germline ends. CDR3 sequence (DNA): TGTGCCAGCAGGAGGGACGAGGCTCAAGAGACCCAGTACTTC. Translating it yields CASRRDEAQETQYF.

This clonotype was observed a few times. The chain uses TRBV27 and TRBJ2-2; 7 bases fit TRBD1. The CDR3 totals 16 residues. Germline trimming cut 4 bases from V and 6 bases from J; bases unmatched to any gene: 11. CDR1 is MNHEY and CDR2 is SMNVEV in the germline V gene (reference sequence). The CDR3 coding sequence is TGTGCCAGCAGTTCATCGACAGGGATGTTCCCCGGGGAGCTGTTTTTT. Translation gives CASSSSTGMFPGELFF.

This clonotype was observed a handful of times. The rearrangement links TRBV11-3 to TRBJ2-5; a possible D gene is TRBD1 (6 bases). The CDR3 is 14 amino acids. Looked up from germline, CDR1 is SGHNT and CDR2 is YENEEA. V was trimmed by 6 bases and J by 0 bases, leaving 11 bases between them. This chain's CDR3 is CASSGDMDQETQYF. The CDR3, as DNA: TGTGCCAGCAGTGGGGACATGGACCAAGAGACCCAGTACTTC.

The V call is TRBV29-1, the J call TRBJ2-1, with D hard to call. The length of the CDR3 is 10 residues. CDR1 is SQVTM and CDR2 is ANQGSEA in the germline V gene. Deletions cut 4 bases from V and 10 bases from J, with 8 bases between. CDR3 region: CSVARREQFF. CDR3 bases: TGCAGCGTTGCGCGCCGGGAGCAGTTCTTC.

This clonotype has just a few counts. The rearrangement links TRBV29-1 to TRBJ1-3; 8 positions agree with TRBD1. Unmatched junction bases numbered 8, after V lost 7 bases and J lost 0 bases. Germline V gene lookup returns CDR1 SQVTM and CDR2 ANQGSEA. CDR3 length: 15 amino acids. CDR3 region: CSAVDRAISGNTIYF. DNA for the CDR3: TGCAGCGCCGTGGACAGGGCTATCTCTGGAAACACCATATATTTT.

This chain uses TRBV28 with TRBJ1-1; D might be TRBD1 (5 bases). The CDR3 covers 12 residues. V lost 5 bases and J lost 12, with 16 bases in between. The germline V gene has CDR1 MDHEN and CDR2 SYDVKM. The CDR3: CASSDPGWGTFF. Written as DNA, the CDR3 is TGTGCCAGCAGTGACCCCGGGTGGGGGACTTTCTTT.

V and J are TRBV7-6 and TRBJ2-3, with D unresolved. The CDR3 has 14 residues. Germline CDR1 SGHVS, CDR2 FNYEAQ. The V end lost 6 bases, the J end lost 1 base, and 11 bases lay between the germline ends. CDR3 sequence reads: CASSPIQGTDTQYF. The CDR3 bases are TGTGCCAGCAGTCCCATCCAAGGCACAGATACGCAGTATTTT.

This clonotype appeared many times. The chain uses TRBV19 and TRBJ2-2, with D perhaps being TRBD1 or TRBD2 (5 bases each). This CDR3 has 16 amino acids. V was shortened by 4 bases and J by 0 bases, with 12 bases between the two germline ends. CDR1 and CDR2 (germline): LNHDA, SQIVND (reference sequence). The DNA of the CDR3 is TGTGCCAGTAGTAAAGCTCGGGGCCCGAACACCGGGGAGCTGTTTTTT. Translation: CASSKARGPNTGELFF. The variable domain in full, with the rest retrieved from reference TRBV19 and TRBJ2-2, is DGGITQSPKYLFRKEGQNVTLSCEQNLNHDAMYWYRQDPGQGLRLIYYSQIVNDFQKGDIAEGYSVSREKKESFPLTVTSAQKNPTAFYLCASSKARGPNTGELFFGEGSRLTVL.